A selection of T cell receptor beta chains follows, all from one sample in a study of beta chain features in type 1 diabetes. Using immunoSEQ multiplex PCR, the repertoire was profiled, and TCRdb retains in-frame clones only, with some absent. The sample has approximately 84,000 clones; about 32% are singletons. The sample consisted of stem cell memory CD4+ T cells from blood. The receptors derive from a woman aged 18-29 years in good health. CDR3s include the opening cysteine and the closing phenylalanine or tryptophan. A D gene is named only where the DNA matches it firmly. Expanded clones get a size class; other rows say once, few or many, or leave the size out.

TRBD1 | TRBJ1-1 | TRBV7-8 | few | TGTGCCAGCAGCTTACAGGGGGCGCCTCTCACTGAAGCTTTCTTT | CASSLQGAPLTEAFF
TRBD2 | TRBJ2-5 | TRBV7-9 | - | TGTGCCAGCAGCCTCGGGAGCGGGAGAGAGACCCAGTACTTC | CASSLGSGRETQYF
- | TRBJ2-3 | TRBV9 | few | TGTGCCAGCAGCGCCCGTACAGATACGCAGTATTTT | CASSARTDTQYF
- | TRBJ1-5 | TRBV19 | - | TGTGCCAGTAGTGACCCTCAGGGTCAGCCCCAGCATTTT | CASSDPQGQPQHF
- | TRBJ1-5 | TRBV5-8 | - | TGTGCCAGCAGCTTGGGTCCAGGCCCTCAGCCCCAGCATTTT | CASSLGPGPQPQHF
TRBD1 | TRBJ1-1 | TRBV10-3 | - | TGTGCCATCAGTGACCAGGGGGCGGAGAACACTGAAGCTTTCTTT | CAISDQGAENTEAFF
TRBD1 | TRBJ1-4 | TRBV7-9 | few | TGTGCCAGCAGCTTCGGGACAGGGGGCACCTCTAATGAAAAACTGTTTTTT | CASSFGTGGTSNEKLFF
- | TRBJ2-5 | TRBV7-2 | few | TGTGCCAGCAGCTTAGCACTAGTGCAAGAGACCCAGTACTTC | CASSLALVQETQYF
TRBD2 | TRBJ2-5 | TRBV5-1 | - | TGCGCCAGCAGCTTTGGACTAGCGGGAGTGGAGACCCAGTACTTC | CASSFGLAGVETQYF
TRBD1 | TRBJ2-7 | TRBV6-5 | - | TGTGCCAGCAGTCGGGACAGCATATCCTACGAGCAGTACTTC | CASSRDSISYEQYF
TRBD2 | TRBJ2-5 | TRBV10-3 | few | TGTGCCATCAAGGGACTAGCGGGGGGCGATACCCAGTACTTC | CAIKGLAGGDTQYF
- | TRBJ1-2 | TRBV27 | few | TGTGCCAGCAGTCCCGGGTATGGCTACACCTTC | CASSPGYGYTF
TRBD1 | TRBJ2-1 | TRBV5-1 | - | TGCGCCAGCAGCTCAACCGACAGGGACAATGAGCAGTTCTTC | CASSSTDRDNEQFF
TRBD1 | TRBJ2-7 | TRBV5-1 | - | TGCGCCAGCAGCCCGGGCACCGGGACAGGGGGACTCTACGAGCAGTACTTC | CASSPGTGTGGLYEQYF
- | TRBJ1-3 | TRBV19 | few | TGTGCCAGTAAGCAGGGCTCCACTGGAAACACCATATATTTT | CASKQGSTGNTIYF
TRBD1 | TRBJ1-3 | TRBV10-3 | - | TGTGCCATCAGTGAGCCCACCGGGACAGGCGCTTCTGGAAACACCATATATTTT | CAISEPTGTGASGNTIYF
- | TRBJ2-2 | TRBV5-6 | - | TGTGCCAGCGGTGCAGATCCTTCGACAGGGGAGCTGTTTTTT | CASGADPSTGELFF
- | TRBJ2-7 | TRBV4-1 | - | TGCGCCAGCAGCCCGGACTCACCCCACGAGCAGTACTTC | CASSPDSPHEQYF
- | TRBJ1-1 | TRBV29-1 | many | TGCAGCGCCCAGCGGAACACTGAAGCTTTCTTT | CSAQRNTEAFF
TRBD2 | TRBJ2-2 | TRBV11-2 | - | TGTGCCAGCAGCTTCGGTAGCGGGGGGGCCGTCGGGGAGCTGTTTTTT | CASSFGSGGAVGELFF
TRBD1 | TRBJ2-7 | TRBV7-2 | - | TGTGCCAGCAGCTCCAGAGGGACAGTACAATACGAGCAGTACTTC | CASSSRGTVQYEQYF
- | TRBJ1-4 | TRBV18 | - | TGTGCCAGCTCACCACGCAGGGGAGATAGTGAAAAACTGTTTTTT | CASSPRRGDSEKLFF
TRBD1 | TRBJ2-1 | TRBV9 | - | TGTGCCAGCAGCAGGACAGGGTATGAGCAGTTCTTC | CASSRTGYEQFF
- | TRBJ2-3 | TRBV11-2 | - | TGTGCCAGCAGCTCCCTTACTAGAGATACGCAGTATTTT | CASSSLTRDTQYF
TRBD2 | TRBJ2-2 | TRBV7-3 | - | TGTGCCAGCAGCACATCCCTAGTAGCGGGGGGATGGACCGGGGAGCTGTTTTTT | CASSTSLVAGGWTGELFF
- | TRBJ1-5 | TRBV5-4 | few | TGTGCCAGCAGCCGTGACATGGGGCTTAGCAATCAGCCCCAGCATTTT | CASSRDMGLSNQPQHF
- | TRBJ1-3 | TRBV30 | few | TGTGCCTGGAATCTTGGCTTCTCTGGAAACACCATATATTTT | CAWNLGFSGNTIYF
TRBD2 | TRBJ2-7 | TRBV5-1 | - | TGCGCCAGCAGCCAACTAGCGGTTAACTACGAGCAGTACTTC | CASSQLAVNYEQYF
- | TRBJ1-1 | TRBV2 | - | TGTGCCAGCAGTGGGGATTGGTGGCAGGGGTACACTGAAGCTTTCTTT | CASSGDWWQGYTEAFF
TRBD1 | TRBJ1-2 | TRBV2 | few | TGTGCCAGCAGTCCTTCCAGGGGGCCCTGGGTTGGCTACACCTTC | CASSPSRGPWVGYTF
- | TRBJ2-5 | TRBV2 | - | TGTGCCAGCCGAGAGGCGGATACCCAAGAGACCCAGTACTTC | CASREADTQETQYF
TRBD2 | TRBJ2-2 | TRBV7-3 | - | TGTGCCAGCAGCGCGGGGGGAGCGAACACCGGGGAGCTGTTTTTT | CASSAGGANTGELFF
- | TRBJ2-7 | TRBV5-1 | - | TGCGCCAGCAGCTTGTCTCACGGGACGGGAGCGTACGAGCAGTACTTC | CASSLSHGTGAYEQYF
- | TRBJ2-1 | TRBV6-5 | many | TGTGCCAGCAGTCGCTCCTTCAGGGATGAGCAGTTCTTC | CASSRSFRDEQFF
- | TRBJ2-1 | TRBV11-1 | - | TGTGCCAGCAGCTTAGTAACGGGGAGACGAAGGTCCTACAATGAGCAGTTCTTC | CASSLVTGRRRSYNEQFF
TRBD1 | TRBJ2-1 | TRBV6-5 | few | TGTGCCAGCAGTTACTCCCAGGGGGCGGACAATGAGCAGTTCTTC | CASSYSQGADNEQFF
TRBD2 | TRBJ2-5 | TRBV12-5 | - | TGTGCTAGTGGAGGACTAGCGGGGGTTGAAGAGACCCAGTACTTC | CASGGLAGVEETQYF
- | TRBJ2-6 | TRBV7-2 | - | TGTGCCAGCAGCCTTACACTATCTGGGGCCAACGTCCTGACTTTC | CASSLTLSGANVLTF
- | TRBJ1-1 | TRBV2 | once | TGTGCCAGCAGTGACAGGGCGATTGGGACTGAAGCTTTCTTT | CASSDRAIGTEAFF
- | TRBJ2-7 | TRBV14 | - | TGTGCCAGCAGCCAAGCCCTTTCCCTTAGGATGAGGGAGCAGTACTTC | CASSQALSLRMREQYF
TRBD1 | TRBJ1-2 | TRBV10-3 | - | TGTGCCATCAGCCGTGAGGGACAGCCTAACTATGGCTACACCTTC | CAISREGQPNYGYTF